Described below is a single T cell receptor beta chain sequence and its context. The sample originates from a study of blood T cell repertoires in COVID-19. About the study: T cells, B-cell-depleted T cells, or PBMCs provided the cDNA or gDNA that served as material.

As processed by the authors: Amplification with reference gene primers provided the estimates of nucleated cell counts. The method was immunoSEQ multiplex PCR; TCRdb's version includes in-frame clones alone and lacks a portion of them. D and trimming come from the DNA, and the V and J calls and clone size come from that table. The data contain 200,000 to 300,000 clones, about 86% of them singletons. V was trimmed by 4 bases and J by 1 base, leaving 10 bases between them. From germline, CDR1 is ENHRY and CDR2 SYGVKD. The length of the CDR3 is 14 residues. This TCR was recovered from a man aged 25-45 years with active or convalescent COVID-19. Source material: peripheral blood. The chain is built from TRBV10-3 and TRBJ1-1, with D maybe TRBD1 (6 bases). In DNA form, the CDR3 reads TGTGCCATCAGTGCGGGACAATGGAACACTGAAGCTTTCTTT. This codes for CAISAGQWNTEAFF.